These 31 T cell receptor beta chains were all obtained from the same sample, sequenced in a study of early T cells in non-severe SARS-CoV-2 infection. TCRdb reanalysed the 5' RACE reads using MiXCR and keeps one entry per CDR3 protein. The table records roughly 50,000 distinct CDR3 sequences, approximately 9.4% of them present only once. Specimen: whole blood. The receptors were sampled from an adult who was a healthcare worker with PCR-confirmed SARS-CoV-2 infection or an uninfected control (not recorded which).

This clonotype was recorded many times. The V call is TRBV14, the J call TRBJ1-1; 8 nucleotides agree with TRBD1. The CDR3 is 13 amino acids. The germline V gene has CDR1 SGHDN and CDR2 FVKESK. Trimming cost V 5 bases and J 3 bases; bases outside gene matches: 2. This CDR3 reads CASSDRGYTEAFF. In DNA, the CDR3 is TGTGCCAGCAGCGACAGGGGATACACTGAAGCTTTCTTT. Supplemented by reference TRBV14 and TRBJ1-1, the full variable domain reads EAGVTQFPSHSVIEKGQTVTLRCDPISGHDNLYWYRRVMGKEIKFLLHFVKESKQDESGMPNNRFLAERTGGTYSTLKVQPAELEDSGVYFCASSDRGYTEAFFGQGTRLTVV.

This chain uses TRBV10-3 with TRBJ1-4; TRBD1 might be the D (5 bases). V was trimmed by 6 bases and J by 8 bases, leaving 13 bases between them. Germline-derived CDR1 and CDR2 are ENHRY and SYGVKD. This CDR3 spans 13 amino acids. The CDR3, as DNA: TGTGCCATCAGATCCAGGGACGGCGAAAAACTGTTTTTT. It yields the protein CAIRSRDGEKLFF.

This clonotype occurred many times. The genes are TRBV3-1 and TRBJ2-5; 9 bases are shared with TRBD1. Germline V gives CDR1 LGHDT, CDR2 YNNKEL (reference sequence). Unmatched junction bases numbered 10, after V lost 4 bases and J lost 4 bases. The CDR3 covers 16 residues. CDR3 region: CASSPQGTGWGETQYF. In DNA, the CDR3 is TGTGCCAGCAGCCCCCAGGGGACAGGGTGGGGAGAGACCCAGTACTTC.

This clonotype was detected ten times or more. The V and J genes are TRBV28 and TRBJ2-1; D remains ambiguous. Germline CDR1 is MDHEN and CDR2 is SYDVKM. V gave up 1 base and J gave up 9 bases, with 10 bases separating them. This CDR3 has 13 residues. The CDR3 coding sequence is TGTGCCAGCAGTTTATCCCCCTTCAGTGAGCAGTTCTTC. Translated: CASSLSPFSEQFF.

This clonotype was picked up many times. The V gene is TRBV10-3, the J gene TRBJ2-3, with D perhaps TRBD2 (5 bases). Trimming stripped 3 bases from V and 6 bases from J, with 7 bases between. The CDR3 extends over 12 amino acids. Germline V gene data show CDR1 as ENHRY and CDR2 as SYGVKD. The CDR3 reads CAISDRDDTQYF. The CDR3 nucleotides are TGTGCCATCAGTGATCGGGATGATACGCAGTATTTT.

A few counts support this clonotype. The chain carries TRBV12-3 or TRBV12-4 and TRBJ2-7; D is unclear. Trimming took 6 bases from V and 3 from J, leaving 9 bases between them. This CDR3 is 12 amino acids long. The CDR3 nucleotides read TGTGCCAGCAGCGGGCAGAACTACGAGCAGTACTTC. Translated, it gives CASSGQNYEQYF.

This clonotype has a handful of counts. The rearrangement links TRBV4-2 to TRBJ2-1, with D tentatively TRBD2 (5 bases). The V gene lost 0 bases and the J gene lost 1 base, with 10 bases spanning the gap. This CDR3 has 16 residues. Germline values: CDR1 LGHNA, CDR2 YNFKEQ. The CDR3 spells CASSQDGSRSYNEQFF. CDR3 sequence (DNA): TGTGCCAGCAGCCAAGATGGGAGTCGATCCTACAATGAGCAGTTCTTC.

This clonotype was counted ten times or more. CDR3 coding DNA: TGCAGTGCCACCGGGGCAGGAGGGGGTTATGGCTACACCTTC. Translated: CSATGAGGGYGYTF. The chain employs TRBV20-1 and TRBJ1-2, with D possibly TRBD1 on 6 matching bases. The CDR3 length is 14 residues. Germline-derived CDR1 and CDR2 are DFQATT and SNEGSKA (reference sequence). V lost 6 bases and J 5 bases, leaving 19 bases between the germline ends.

The table lists this clonotype with many counts. The V gene is TRBV7-2, the J gene TRBJ2-7; 13 positions agree with TRBD2. This CDR3 comprises 15 residues. V shed 4 bases, J shed 7 bases, and the junction held 7 bases outside the gene matches. Germline-derived CDR1 and CDR2 are SGHTA and FQGNSA. In DNA, the CDR3 is TGTGCCAGCAGCTCGGGACTAGCGGGATCGGGTGAGCAGTACTTC. Translating it yields CASSSGLAGSGEQYF. Variable domain in full (rest from reference TRBV7-2 and TRBJ2-7): GAGVSQSPSNKVTEKGKDVELRCDPISGHTALYWYRQSLGQGLEFLIYFQGNSAPDKSGLPSDRFSAERTGGSVSTLTIQRTQQEDSAVYLCASSSGLAGSGEQYFGPGTRLTVT.

This clonotype was picked up a small number of times. This chain links TRBV29-1 with TRBJ1-1; TRBD1 aligns across 7 bases. The germline V gene has CDR1 SQVTM and CDR2 ANQGSEA. The J segment lost 0 bases and the V segment lost 7 bases, leaving 5 bases of the junction unmatched. The CDR3 spans 13 residues. CDR3 amino acids: CSAGTVMNTEAFF. As DNA, the CDR3 is TGCAGCGCCGGGACAGTTATGAACACTGAAGCTTTCTTT.

V and J are TRBV14 and TRBJ2-7, with a weak D call TRBD1 (6 bases). Between the trimmed V and J ends, which lost 3 bases and 4 bases, there was a span of 13 bases. There are 14 residues in the CDR3. Germline V gene sequence: CDR1 SGHDN, CDR2 FVKESK. The chain's CDR3 is CASSQLRGPYEQYF. DNA of the CDR3: TGTGCCAGCAGCCAGCTCAGGGGACCTTACGAGCAGTACTTC.

The V call is TRBV20-1, the J call TRBJ2-1, with 8 nucleotides matching TRBD2. V trimming: 4 bases; J trimming: 1 base; junction bases outside the gene matches: 9. Germline loops: CDR1 DFQATT, CDR2 SNEGSKA (reference sequence). The CDR3 is 16 residues long. Written as DNA, the CDR3 is TGCAGTGCTACCCCGACTAGCGTGACTTCCTACAATGAGCAGTTCTTC. Translated, it gives CSATPTSVTSYNEQFF.

The CDR3 sequence: CSVSGLAPTDTQYF. Here the CDR3 DNA reads TGCAGCGTATCGGGACTAGCGCCCACAGATACGCAGTATTTT. This chain links TRBV29-1 with TRBJ2-3, with TRBD2 matching 10 bases. The CDR3 consists of 14 residues. V shed 6 bases, J shed 2 bases, and the junction held 5 bases outside the gene matches. Germline V gene data show CDR1 as SQVTM and CDR2 as ANQGSEA.

Ten or more counts support this clonotype. The CDR3 spells CASSVGDLGDVTYEQYF. For the CDR3, the DNA is TGTGCCAGCAGCGTAGGGGATCTGGGGGACGTTACCTACGAGCAGTACTTC. The chain links TRBV9 to TRBJ2-7, with D perhaps given as TRBD1 or TRBD2 (5 bases each). The CDR3 has 17 residues. CDR1 is SGDLS, CDR2 YYNGEE, per germline. Trimming removed 0 bases at V and 2 bases at J, with 18 bases between.

This clonotype was recorded at least ten times. The chain has TRBV29-1 and TRBJ2-1; tentatively, D is TRBD2 (6 bases). CDR3 length: 13 residues. Deletions cut 1 base from V and 6 bases from J, with 10 bases between. The germline CDR1 and CDR2 sequences are SQVTM and ANQGSEA. CDR3 sequence reads: CSVEAKTSNEQFF. CDR3 bases: TGCAGCGTTGAAGCTAAGACTAGCAATGAGCAGTTCTTC.

This clonotype was counted many times. CDR3 in amino acids: CAISERLSGTSGEQYF. CDR3 coding DNA: TGTGCCATCAGTGAACGGTTAAGCGGGACTAGTGGCGAGCAGTACTTC. The chain couples TRBV10-3 to TRBJ2-7, with 8 bases aligning to TRBD2. The V gene end was trimmed by 3 bases and the J gene end by 6 bases; junction bases not matched to a gene: 13. The CDR3 loop spans 16 amino acids. The V gene's germline CDR1 is ENHRY and CDR2 SYGVKD.

The CDR3 sequence is CASSPAGGGSYEQYF. CDR3 coding DNA: TGTGCCAGCAGCCCCGCGGGAGGGGGGAGCTACGAGCAGTACTTC. J is TRBJ2-7 and V is TRBV6-6; TRBD2 aligns across 9 bases. The CDR3 has 15 amino acids. Germline assignment: CDR1 MNHNY and CDR2 SVGAGI (reference sequence). V was pared by 6 bases and J by 3 bases, with 9 bases of the junction left unmatched.

The chain has TRBV12-3 or TRBV12-4 and TRBJ2-2, with D possibly being TRBD2 (7 bases). Trimming left V 3 bases short and J 6 bases short, with 8 bases between. There are 13 residues in the CDR3. The CDR3: CASSFGGPGELFF. DNA for the CDR3: TGTGCCAGCAGTTTCGGGGGGCCCGGGGAGCTGTTTTTT.

This chain connects TRBV7-2 to TRBJ2-5; D not certain. V lost 5 bases and J 2 bases, leaving 12 bases between the germline ends. The germline V gene encodes CDR1 SGHTA and CDR2 FQGNSA. The CDR3 is made up of 14 amino acids. In DNA, the CDR3 is TGTGCCAGCAGCCCTGGAAATATTCAAGAGACCCAGTACTTC. Amino acids: CASSPGNIQETQYF. Together with reference TRBV7-2 and TRBJ2-5, the CDR3 gives the full variable domain: GAGVSQSPSNKVTEKGKDVELRCDPISGHTALYWYRQSLGQGLEFLIYFQGNSAPDKSGLPSDRFSAERTGGSVSTLTIQRTQQEDSAVYLCASSPGNIQETQYFGPGTRLLVL.

This clonotype was observed at least ten times. The rearrangement joins TRBV19 to TRBJ2-7; D is possibly TRBD2 (7 bases). The germline V gene has CDR1 LNHDA and CDR2 SQIVND (reference sequence). This CDR3 is 15 amino acids long. V dropped 5 bases and J dropped 2 bases, with 16 bases sitting between them. The CDR3 DNA follows: TGTGCCAGTAGTCTAGGGGGACTAACAGCCTACGAGCAGTACTTC. Translating gives CASSLGGLTAYEQYF.

This clonotype occurred many times. The chain couples TRBV4-1 to TRBJ2-2, with 13 bases aligning to TRBD2. Germline-derived CDR1 and CDR2 are MGHRA and YSYEKL. This CDR3 spans 17 amino acids. The J segment lost 8 bases and the V segment lost 4 bases, leaving 10 bases of the junction unmatched. This CDR3 is CASSPLTSGRAGGELFF. CDR3 nucleotide sequence: TGCGCCAGCAGCCCCCTCACTAGCGGGAGGGCAGGTGGGGAGCTGTTTTTT.

The chain links TRBV10-3 to TRBJ2-2, with 8 bases identical to TRBD2. The trim removed 0 bases at V and 6 bases at J, leaving 6 bases unmatched. CDR1 and CDR2 (germline): ENHRY, SYGVKD. The CDR3 has 16 residues. This chain's CDR3 is CAISESGGRLAGELFF. In nucleotides, the CDR3 is TGTGCCATCAGTGAGTCTGGCGGGAGGTTAGCCGGGGAGCTGTTTTTT.

This clonotype was seen many times. V is TRBV4-2 and J is TRBJ1-1; D remains unclear. The CDR3 runs to 15 residues. The germline V and J ends were trimmed by 0 bases and 4 bases, with 12 bases remaining between them. Per the germline V gene, CDR1 is LGHNA and CDR2 is YNFKEQ. Written as DNA, the CDR3 is TGTGCCAGCAGCCAAGATTCTTCCCGTTCCACTGAAGCTTTCTTT. Protein: CASSQDSSRSTEAFF.

This clonotype was seen at least ten times. The V and J genes are TRBV30 and TRBJ2-7; D remains ambiguous. Germline values: CDR1 GTSNPN, CDR2 SVGIG (reference sequence). Trimming cost V 0 bases and J 6 bases, with 12 bases left between them. The CDR3 is 13 residues long. The CDR3 bases are TGTGCCTGGAGTGTAAATTTGGCTGCCGAGCAGTACTTC. Translating it yields CAWSVNLAAEQYF.

This clonotype was seen many times. This chain uses TRBV3-1 with TRBJ1-1, with D possibly TRBD1 on 5 matching bases. The CDR3 runs to 16 residues. Per the germline V gene, CDR1 is LGHDT and CDR2 is YNNKEL (reference sequence). V was shortened by 1 base and J by 4 bases, with 16 bases between the two germline ends. The CDR3, as DNA: TGTGCCAGCAGCCAAGCGGGACGGGTGGGGTTCACTGAAGCTTTCTTT. This encodes CASSQAGRVGFTEAFF.

This clonotype occurred a few times. The chain employs TRBV6-2 or TRBV6-3 and TRBJ2-5, with D possibly matching TRBD1 (5 bases). CDR1 is MNHEY and CDR2 is SVGEGT in the germline V gene. This CDR3 contains 13 residues. V lost 6 bases and J lost 1, with 9 bases in between. In DNA form, the CDR3 reads TGTGCCAGCAGGGACATGGGCCAAGAGACCCAGTACTTC. It encodes CASRDMGQETQYF.

This clonotype was counted many times. The chain employs TRBV12-3 or TRBV12-4 and TRBJ1-1; D gene unclear. This CDR3 spans 13 amino acids. V lost 3 bases and J lost 3, with 8 bases in between. The CDR3 loop is CASSFGRYTEAFF. DNA of the CDR3: TGTGCCAGCAGTTTCGGACGGTACACTGAAGCTTTCTTT.

This rearrangement joins TRBV3-1 to TRBJ1-1; no definite D call. This CDR3 comprises 12 residues. Germline CDR1 LGHDT, CDR2 YNNKEL (reference sequence). V lost 1 base and J 2 bases, leaving 2 bases between the germline ends. CDR3 residues: CASSQANTEAFF. The CDR3 nucleotides read TGTGCCAGCAGCCAAGCAAACACTGAAGCTTTCTTT.

There are many counts of this clonotype. Written as DNA, the CDR3 is TGCAGCGTTGGCGGCGGGAGTCTAAGCACAGATACGCAGTATTTT. It encodes CSVGGGSLSTDTQYF. The chain couples TRBV29-1 to TRBJ2-3, with 7 positions matching TRBD2. Germline loops: CDR1 SQVTM, CDR2 ANQGSEA. Germline trimming cut 4 bases from V and 0 bases from J; bases unmatched to any gene: 7. The CDR3 has 15 amino acids.

V is TRBV20-1 and J is TRBJ1-1; no definite D call. CDR3 length: 13 amino acids. The germline V gene encodes CDR1 DFQATT and CDR2 SNEGSKA (reference sequence). Trimming removed 4 bases at V and 1 base at J, with 10 bases between. The CDR3 DNA reads as TGCAGTGCTACGGGAGCGCCGAACACTGAAGCTTTCTTT. Residues: CSATGAPNTEAFF.

This chain connects TRBV5-4 to TRBJ2-4; a possible D gene is TRBD1 (8 bases). The CDR3 runs to 15 residues. Deletions cut 5 bases from V and 6 bases from J, with 18 bases between. Germline lookup yields CDR1 SGHNT and CDR2 YYREEE (reference sequence). CDR3 in amino acids: CASRTTGAGVNIQYF. CDR3 DNA sequence: TGTGCCAGCAGGACGACAGGGGCGGGGGTAAACATTCAGTACTTC.